This T cell receptor beta chain was profiled in a study of blood T cell repertoires in COVID-19. Trimming cost V 0 bases and J 9 bases, with 12 bases left between them. Per the germline V gene, CDR1 is MNHNS and CDR2 is SASEGT. This CDR3 is built from 15 residues. As handled by the study authors: Amplification from reference gene primers served as the basis for estimated nucleated cell counts. The method was immunoSEQ multiplex PCR; TCRdb's version includes in-frame clones alone and lacks a portion of them. For V, J and clone size, that table is used; D and trimming come from the DNA. The sample carries fewer than 110,000 clones, approximately 84% recorded once. The sample holds one count of this clone.

Sample: peripheral blood. The origin of this receptor is a human donor in a cohort sampled during active COVID-19. The chain employs TRBV6-1 and TRBJ1-6; no reliable D call. The CDR3 loop reads CASSEAPFNSSPLHF. The CDR3 nucleotides read TGTGCCAGCAGTGAAGCTCCGTTTAATAGTTCACCCCTCCACTTT.